This T cell receptor beta chain was found in a study of shared clonotypes between healthy human individuals. At the level of the study: The cohort had a couple of women and a few men, ages 18 to 49. Each donor's CD4 naive and CD4 memory cells filled three plates apiece, CD8 naive two, and CD8 memory one.

Study-wide results and limits: Donor scarcity curtailed the genetic and exposure-history diversity represented herein.

Comment on this clone: Its antigen is still unknown. Other DNA sequences in this sample translate to the same CDR3.

The repertoire was sequenced with immunoSEQ multiplex PCR; TCRdb's copy has only in-frame clones and lacks some. The repertoire includes more than 2 million clones, around 95% of them detected once, and over 0.1% sits in the top ten. There are 14 residues in the CDR3. Per the germline V gene, CDR1 is MGHDK and CDR2 is SYGVNS. V lost 8 bases, J lost 0 bases, and 3 bases stayed unmatched. Sequencing was done on a sample of naive CD4+ T cells sorted from blood. Subset noted: CD45RA+ positively selected. The receptor's source is a man younger than 35 in good health. The V call is TRBV25-1, the J call TRBJ2-3; TRBD1 matches at 9 bases. In DNA form, the CDR3 reads TGTGCCAGCTCGGACAGGGGTAGCACAGATACGCAGTATTTT. It is translated as CASSDRGSTDTQYF.